This TCR beta chain stems from a study of T cells in Graves' hyperthyroidism and ophthalmopathy. This clonotype was picked up a small number of times. One junction end disagrees with the germline gene, perhaps due to a read error. TCR beta CDR3 regions were amplified from RNA. First-round RT-PCR of the TCR CDR3 relied on the HTBI primer set. TCRdb analysed the multiplex PCR reads with MiXCR anew, one entry per CDR3 protein. The sample shows hundreds of thousands of distinct CDR3 sequences, less than 30% of them seen only once. Germline V gene sequence: CDR1 LNHDA, CDR2 SQIVND (reference sequence). The CDR3 totals 18 residues.

Specimen: blood. The rearrangement joins TRBV19 to TRBJ2-2, with D uncertain. The clonotype was recovered from a man aged 40-49 years with Graves' hyperthyroidism that later progressed to Graves' ophthalmopathy. The CDR3 sequence: CAGSRPSTQRTNTGELFF. In DNA form, the CDR3 reads TGTGCCGGTAGCCGACCCAGCACACAGAGAACGAACACCGGGGAGCTGTTTTTT.